What follows are 16 T cell receptor beta chains derived from one specimen sequenced in a study of CD8+CD57+ T cells in acquired aplastic anemia. Investigators profiled TCR beta VDJ and CDR3 from genomic DNA template. TCRdb used MiXCR to reprocess the reads, holding one entry per CDR3 protein. The sample lists 180,000 or so distinct CDR3 sequences, 45% to 50% occurring once. Sequencing was performed on sorted CD4+, CD8+, or CD8+CD57+ T cells (not recorded which) from PBMCs. The receptors here all came from a human donor in good health.

This clonotype was recorded a few times. The chain is built from TRBV15 and TRBJ2-3; D remains ambiguous. Germline V gene sequence: CDR1 LNHNV, CDR2 YYDKDF (reference sequence). The CDR3 has 12 amino acids. V was pared by 0 bases and J by 6 bases, with 4 bases between. CDR3 sequence reads: CATSRDRDTQYF. The CDR3 region has the DNA TGTGCCACCAGCAGAGATCGGGATACGCAGTATTTT.

The V call is TRBV12-3 or TRBV12-4, the J call TRBJ1-5; D possibly corresponds to TRBD1 (6 bases). V lost 7 bases and J lost 5, with 21 bases in between. CDR3 length equals 16 residues. Here the CDR3 DNA reads TGTGCCAGCAATTTGGGGGGGGCGCAAAGCTATCAGCCCCAGCATTTT. Amino acid sequence: CASNLGGAQSYQPQHF.

This clonotype was found many times. The genes are TRBV4-1 and TRBJ2-7; 12 nucleotides match TRBD2. Trimming at V came to 4 bases and at J to 4 bases, leaving 8 bases not matched to a gene. Germline CDR1 MGHRA, CDR2 YSYEKL. The length of the CDR3 is 16 residues. Here the CDR3 reads CASSLRTSGIGYEQYF. The DNA of the CDR3 is TGCGCCAGCAGCCTTAGGACTAGCGGGATTGGATACGAGCAGTACTTC.

This clonotype occurred once. The chain combines TRBV19 with TRBJ2-5; 8 bases agree with TRBD2. The CDR3 covers 14 residues. Trimming at V came to 7 bases and at J to 5 bases, leaving 9 bases not matched to a gene. The V gene's germline CDR1 is LNHDA and CDR2 SQIVND (reference sequence). Here the CDR3 reads CASKGAGGGETQYF. Written as DNA, the CDR3 is TGTGCCAGTAAAGGTGCGGGAGGAGGGGAGACCCAGTACTTC. Based on the CDR3 plus reference TRBV19 and TRBJ2-5, the full variable domain is DGGITQSPKYLFRKEGQNVTLSCEQNLNHDAMYWYRQDPGQGLRLIYYSQIVNDFQKGDIAEGYSVSREKKESFPLTVTSAQKNPTAFYLCASKGAGGGETQYFGPGTRLLVL.

This chain joins TRBV7-8 and TRBJ1-2; no definite D call. V was trimmed by 0 bases and J by 5 bases, leaving 4 bases between them. Germline CDR1 SGHVS, CDR2 FQNEAQ. The CDR3 loop spans 12 amino acids. CDR3 DNA: TGTGCCAGCAGCTTAGCTACATATGGCTACACCTTC. It encodes CASSLATYGYTF.

The V and J genes are TRBV7-6 and TRBJ2-5, with D unclear. Trimming shortened V by 5 bases and J by 0 bases, and 10 bases separated the two germline ends. CDR1 and CDR2 from the germline V gene are SGHVS and FNYEAQ. The CDR3 length is 14 residues. The CDR3 here is CASSPQRYQETQYF. CDR3 coding DNA: TGTGCCAGCAGCCCCCAACGGTACCAAGAGACCCAGTACTTC.

Comments on this clonotype: The junction does not match germline at one end; this may be a read error. This rearrangement joins TRBV10-3 to TRBJ1-1; D might be TRBD1 (5 bases). Germline V gene lookup returns CDR1 ENHRY and CDR2 SYGVKD. The CDR3 consists of 13 residues. This CDR3 is CATTARVDTVAFF. The CDR3 DNA reads TGTGCCACCACGGCCAGGGTGGACACTGTAGCTTTCTTT.

This sequence joins TRBV7-3 and TRBJ2-5, with D possibly being TRBD2 (6 bases). Germline values: CDR1 SGHTA, CDR2 FQGTGA. Trimming removed 6 bases from V and 5 bases from J, with 13 bases in between. The CDR3 is 13 residues long. DNA for the CDR3: TGTGCCAGCAGTAACGGGGCGGGGGAGACCCAGTACTTC. Translating gives CASSNGAGETQYF.

This chain links TRBV12-3 or TRBV12-4 with TRBJ1-3; D is uncertain. The V end lost 1 base, the J end lost 1 base, and 14 bases lay between the germline ends. The CDR3 is made up of 17 amino acids. CDR3 in DNA: TGTGCCAGCAGTTTAGGTACCCGGGAAAGGTCTGGAAACACCATATATTTT. Translation gives CASSLGTRERSGNTIYF.

The V and J genes are TRBV7-2 and TRBJ2-5, with 9 positions matching TRBD2. The trim removed 1 base at V and 4 bases at J, leaving 4 bases unmatched. CDR1 SGHTA and CDR2 FQGNSA come from the germline V gene. The CDR3 covers 15 residues. The CDR3 reads CASSLDGRGGETQYF. CDR3 in DNA: TGTGCCAGCAGCTTAGACGGGCGGGGGGGAGAGACCCAGTACTTC.

The chain uses TRBV2 and TRBJ1-2; no clear D. The CDR3 covers 14 residues. Germline CDR1 SNHLY, CDR2 FYNNEI. Trimming removed 5 bases at V and 0 bases at J, with 10 bases between. The CDR3 sequence is CASSLQTPNYGYTF. Here the CDR3 DNA reads TGTGCCAGCAGTCTACAAACACCTAACTATGGCTACACCTTC.

Comment on this clonotype: A much larger clone differs by one base, so this may be a read error. The rearrangement joins TRBV2 to TRBJ2-5; unclear D gene. Germline V gene lookup returns CDR1 SNHLY and CDR2 FYNNEI. This CDR3 region has 13 residues. Here the CDR3 DNA reads TGTGCCAGCAGTGTTAGGGATCAAGAGACCCGGTACTTC. Encoded protein: CASSVRDQETRYF.

The chain joins TRBV10-3 to TRBJ1-5; 8 bases align to TRBD1. Germline V gives CDR1 ENHRY, CDR2 SYGVKD. With 6 bases clipped from V and 1 base from J, the junction kept 2 bases outside the gene matches. This CDR3 region has 14 residues. This CDR3 reads CAIRDRDSNQPQHF. In DNA form, the CDR3 reads TGTGCCATCAGGGACAGGGACAGCAATCAGCCCCAGCATTTT.

This clonotype was recorded once. The genes are TRBV14 and TRBJ2-7; TRBD1 is a possible D gene (5 bases). This CDR3 spans 16 amino acids. Trimming took 0 bases from V and 7 from J, leaving 19 bases between them. CDR1 is SGHDN, CDR2 FVKESK, per germline. The CDR3 bases are TGTGCCAGCAGCCAAGATATGGTAGGGTACTCAGGGGAGCAGTACTTC. This sequence encodes CASSQDMVGYSGEQYF.

The chain couples TRBV19 to TRBJ2-2; either TRBD1 or TRBD2 may supply D (5 bases each). V lost 4 bases and J lost 4, with 10 bases in between. Looked up from germline, CDR1 is LNHDA and CDR2 is SQIVND (reference sequence). The length of the CDR3 is 14 residues. CDR3 nucleotide sequence: TGTGCCAGTAGTAGAGAGGGGTTCACCGGGGAGCTGTTTTTT. Protein product: CASSREGFTGELFF.

This clonotype was recorded at least ten times. V and J are TRBV12-3 or TRBV12-4 and TRBJ2-3; 8 nucleotides match TRBD1. Germline trimming cut 6 bases from V and 5 bases from J; bases unmatched to any gene: 10. The CDR3 runs to 15 residues. Written as DNA, the CDR3 is TGTGCCAGCAGCAACCAGGGGGCAAAGGTAGATACGCAGTATTTT. This gives the protein CASSNQGAKVDTQYF.